There are a few counts of the clone carrying this TCR beta chain. Its specificity is unknown. The data are from a study of vaccination effects on CD4 cells after COVID-19. Study overall: Samples were taken post-vaccine, and their median timing was 72 days after the second dose.

This table comes from immunoSEQ multiplex PCR, and its TCRdb copy is limited to in-frame clones, with some not included. Found here are tens of thousands of clones, 70% to 90% of them singletons; the top ten hold approximately 1.2%. General study results and limits: In vaccinees who were healthy, merely 1 out of 255 vaccine-induced clones cross-reacted with common cold coronaviruses.

This CDR3 has 15 amino acids. Looked up from germline, CDR1 is MNHEY and CDR2 is SVGEGT. The junction had 3 bases not matched to a gene; V was cut back by 4 bases and J by 0 bases. Sequencing was preceded by expansion of antigen-specific CD4+ T cells with viral peptide pools in the ViraFEST assay. Following an approximately 9-day culture, CD4+ T cells were purified. The participants, recipients of two vaccine doses, got either BNT162b2 or mRNA-1273. Wells of 1.5 million to 2 million PBMC each were grown with 8.5 to 10 IU/ml IL-2 and approximately 9.5 ug/ml peptides. The sequence was obtained from a human donor who received a COVID-19 vaccine. This chain uses TRBV6-2 or TRBV6-3 with TRBJ2-1; 7 bases agree with TRBD1. The sequencing here drew on CD4+ T cells from PBMCs cultured with HCoV-229E spike peptides, taken after COVID-19 vaccination. The CDR3, as DNA: TGTGCCAGCAGTTTGGACAGGAGCTCCTACAATGAGCAGTTCTTC. Protein product: CASSLDRSSYNEQFF.